This T cell receptor (beta chain) comes out of a study of blood T cell repertoires in COVID-19. Study overall: The United States, Italy and Spain were the sources of the acute and convalescent COVID-19 samples. T cells, B-cell-depleted T cells, or PBMCs supplied cDNA or gDNA.

Authors' analysis steps: The authors estimated nucleated cell counts from reference gene primer amplification. Profiling relied on immunoSEQ multiplex PCR, and the TCRdb table lists in-frame clones only, not all of them. V, J and clone size reflect that table, while D and trimming were determined from the DNA. The sample holds 120,000 to 150,000 clones; about 87% are singletons and the top ten take about 5.8%. The CDR3 contains 15 residues. Germline V gene data show CDR1 as SGHAT and CDR2 as FQDESV (reference sequence). V lost 4 bases, J lost 3 bases, and 8 bases stayed unmatched. Sequenced: peripheral blood. This TCR came from a human donor in a cohort sampled during active COVID-19. The V call is TRBV11-1, the J call TRBJ2-5; 7 bases agree with TRBD2. CDR3 in DNA: TGTGCCAGCAGCTCCTACGGGGGGAGGGAAGAGACCCAGTACTTC. It is translated as CASSSYGGREETQYF.